The 9 T cell receptor beta chains reported below all come from one sample, sequenced in a study of identical twins. MiXCR, applied by TCRdb to the 5' RACE reads, yields one record per CDR3 protein. Counted here are 570,000 or so distinct CDR3 sequences, around 9.6% occurring once; the ten biggest clones make up around 3.2%. These data are also associated with another study on yellow fever vaccine responses in identical twins.

Material for sequencing was PBMCs. These receptors were taken from a woman aged 18-29 years in good health.

This clonotype was seen repeatedly, ten times or more. This CDR3 reads CSARGQGESETQYF. DNA of the CDR3: TGCAGTGCTAGAGGACAGGGGGAGTCAGAGACCCAGTACTTC. The chain joins TRBV20-1 to TRBJ2-5; 9 bases line up with TRBD1. The germline V gene encodes CDR1 DFQATT and CDR2 SNEGSKA (reference sequence). The CDR3 sequence is 14 residues long. Trimming took 1 base from V and 4 from J; bases not matched to a gene: 4.

The sample holds many counts of this clonotype. This chain connects TRBV7-2 to TRBJ1-6; no reliable D call. This CDR3 is 16 amino acids long. From germline, CDR1 is SGHTA and CDR2 FQGNSA. The V gene lost 2 bases and the J gene lost 7 bases, with 15 bases spanning the gap. The CDR3 bases are TGTGCCAGCAGCTTATCAACACGGGGAACGAATTCACCCCTCCACTTT. Translating gives CASSLSTRGTNSPLHF.

This clonotype appeared many times. This chain links TRBV7-3 with TRBJ2-6, with D unclear. The CDR3 consists of 13 residues. V was pared by 2 bases and J by 2 bases, with 1 base between. Looked up from germline, CDR1 is SGHTA and CDR2 is FQGTGA. The CDR3 spells CASSLPGANVLTF. The CDR3 DNA reads TGTGCCAGCAGCTTACCTGGGGCCAACGTCCTGACTTTC.

This clonotype turned up a few times. The chain uses TRBV6-5 and TRBJ2-7; 7 positions match TRBD1. Trimming took 4 bases from V and 0 from J; bases not matched to a gene: 6. The CDR3 is made up of 15 amino acids. The germline V gene has CDR1 MNHEY and CDR2 SVGAGI. CDR3 sequence (DNA): TGTGCCAGCAGTTTATTACAGGGGTCCTCCTACGAGCAGTACTTC. This sequence encodes CASSLLQGSSYEQYF.

The chain employs TRBV28 and TRBJ1-5; D possibly corresponds to TRBD1 (5 bases). The germline V gene encodes CDR1 MDHEN and CDR2 SYDVKM. V was cut by 7 bases and J by 7 bases, with 17 bases left in between. The CDR3 consists of 14 residues. This CDR3 is CASTTGGGRQPQHF. In DNA form, the CDR3 reads TGTGCCAGCACTACCGGGGGGGGGAGGCAGCCCCAGCATTTT.

The genes are TRBV27 and TRBJ2-1, with 7 bases fitting TRBD1. The germline CDR1 and CDR2 sequences are MNHEY and SMNVEV (reference sequence). The length of the CDR3 is 17 residues. V shed 7 bases, J shed 7 bases, and the junction held 19 bases outside the gene matches. CDR3: CASTNQTGLGFLNEQFF. The CDR3 DNA reads TGTGCCAGCACTAACCAGACAGGGCTTGGTTTTCTGAATGAGCAGTTCTTC.

This clonotype was seen a few times. The chain recombines TRBV20-1 with TRBJ2-3, with 8 nucleotides matching TRBD2. CDR1 is DFQATT, CDR2 SNEGSKA, per germline (reference sequence). The CDR3 is 15 amino acids. Unmatched junction bases numbered 2, after V lost 0 bases and J lost 0 bases. DNA for the CDR3: TGCAGTGCTAGAGACGAGCGGGAGAGCACAGATACGCAGTATTTT. The encoded protein is CSARDERESTDTQYF.

This clonotype was detected many times. The DNA of the CDR3 is TGCGCCAGCAGCCAAGCTTCGGACAGGGTAACCTACGAGCAGTACTTC. Protein: CASSQASDRVTYEQYF. This rearrangement joins TRBV4-1 to TRBJ2-7; 8 nucleotides agree with TRBD1. The ends lost 1 base at V and 2 bases at J; junction bases unmatched: 7. Per the germline V gene, CDR1 is MGHRA and CDR2 is YSYEKL. The CDR3 consists of 16 residues.

The chain uses TRBV25-1 and TRBJ1-6; 8 nucleotides match TRBD1. The V segment lost 6 bases and the J segment 7 bases; nucleotides outside the gene matches: 5. This CDR3 is 14 amino acids long. CDR1 and CDR2 (germline): MGHDK, SYGVNS. The CDR3 coding sequence is TGTGCCAGCAGAGACAGGGGATTGAATTCACCCCTCCACTTT. Protein product: CASRDRGLNSPLHF.